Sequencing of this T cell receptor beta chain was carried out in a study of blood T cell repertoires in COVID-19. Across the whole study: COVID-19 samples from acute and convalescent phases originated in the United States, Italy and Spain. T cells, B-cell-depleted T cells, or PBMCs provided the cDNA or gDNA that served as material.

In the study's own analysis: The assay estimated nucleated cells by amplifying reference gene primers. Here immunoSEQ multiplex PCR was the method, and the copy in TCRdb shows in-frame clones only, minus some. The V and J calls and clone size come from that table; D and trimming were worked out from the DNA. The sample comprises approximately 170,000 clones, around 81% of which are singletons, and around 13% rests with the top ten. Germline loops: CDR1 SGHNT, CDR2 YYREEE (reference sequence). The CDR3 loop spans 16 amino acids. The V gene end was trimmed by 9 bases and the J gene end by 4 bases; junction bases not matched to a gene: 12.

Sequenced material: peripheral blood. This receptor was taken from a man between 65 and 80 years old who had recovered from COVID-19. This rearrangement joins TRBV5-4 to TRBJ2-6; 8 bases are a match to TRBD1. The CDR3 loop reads CATRDQGAKGANVLTF. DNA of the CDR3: TGTGCCACAAGGGATCAGGGGGCGAAAGGGGCCAACGTCCTGACTTTC.